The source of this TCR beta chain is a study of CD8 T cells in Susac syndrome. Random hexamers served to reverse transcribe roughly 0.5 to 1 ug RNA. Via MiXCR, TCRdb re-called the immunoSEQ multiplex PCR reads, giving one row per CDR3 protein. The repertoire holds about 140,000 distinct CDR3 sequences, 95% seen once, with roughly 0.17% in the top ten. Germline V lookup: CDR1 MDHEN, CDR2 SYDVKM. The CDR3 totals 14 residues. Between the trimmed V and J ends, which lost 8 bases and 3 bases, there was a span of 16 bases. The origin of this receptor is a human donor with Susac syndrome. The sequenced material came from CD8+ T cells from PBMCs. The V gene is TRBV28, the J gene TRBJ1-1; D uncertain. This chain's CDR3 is CASSPGVGYTEAFF. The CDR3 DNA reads TGTGCCAGCTCCCCCGGGGTGGGGTACACTGAAGCTTTCTTT.